A selection of T cell receptor beta chains follows, all from one sample in a study of blood T cell repertoires in COVID-19. Sequencing was performed with immunoSEQ multiplex PCR; in TCRdb, only in-frame clones are kept and a portion is missing. This table holds about 230,000 clones, approximately 80% found once. The specimen sequenced was peripheral blood. These receptors originate from a woman aged 45-65 years with acute or convalescent COVID-19. Both conserved end residues are part of each CDR3. A D gene is named only where the DNA matches it firmly. Rows may omit the clone size; those that give it use once, few, many or a size class.

TRBJ2-5 few TRBD2 TRBV5-4 TGTGCCAGCAGCTTGATGGGACTAGTTGAGACCCAGTACTTC CASSLMGLVETQYF
TRBJ2-5 NA NA TRBV5-6 TGTGCCAGCAGCGGACTAGGGGGAGAGACCCAGTACTTC CASSGLGGETQYF
TRBJ2-5 once NA TRBV30 TGTGCCTGGACAGGAACAGGATCAGAGACCCAGTACTTC CAWTGTGSETQYF
TRBJ1-2 NA TRBD1 TRBV6-2/TRBV6-3 TGTGCCAGCAGTTCTGGACAGGGGGCGCTGGGAGGCTACACCTTC CASSSGQGALGGYTF
TRBJ1-1 NA NA TRBV7-2 TGTGCCAGCAGTTTCATCGCTAGGAGCGGCACTGAAGCTTTCTTT CASSFIARSGTEAFF
TRBJ1-1 NA NA TRBV2 TGTGCCAGCCGTGGGAGGGGCGGGGTAGTCACTGAAGCTTTCTTT CASRGRGGVVTEAFF
TRBJ2-5 NA TRBD1 TRBV10-3 TGTGCCATAACACAGACAGGGGGCGTAACAGAGACCCAGTACTTC CAITQTGGVTETQYF
TRBJ1-2 NA TRBD1 TRBV2 TGTGCCAGCAGTGAGAGACAGGGGCGGCTTGGGGCTAACTATGGCTACACCTTC CASSERQGRLGANYGYTF
TRBJ2-5 medium-sized TRBD2 TRBV6-1 TGTGCCAGCAGTGAGCGTCCTAGCGGGGCGGAGACCCAGTACTTC CASSERPSGAETQYF
TRBJ1-6 NA NA TRBV3-1/TRBV3-2 TGTGCCAGCAGCCCCCCCGATTCACCCCTCCACTTT CASSPPDSPLHF
TRBJ1-1 NA TRBD1 TRBV7-9 TGTGCCAGCAGCTTAGAGGGACAGGGGAACACTGAAGCTTTCTTT CASSLEGQGNTEAFF
TRBJ2-7 few NA TRBV5-1 TGCGCCAGCAGCTTGGTACCCGGGGGCGAGCAGTACTTC CASSLVPGGEQYF
TRBJ2-1 NA TRBD1 TRBV29-1 TGCAGCGTTGAGGCCGGGACAGGGTTCGCTGAGCAGTTCTTC CSVEAGTGFAEQFF
TRBJ1-1 NA TRBD1 TRBV6-5 TGTGCCAGTAACAGGGGGAACACTGAAGCTTTCTTT CASNRGNTEAFF
TRBJ1-1 NA NA TRBV11-1 TGTGCCAGCAGCCAAACTCCAGGGACTGAAGCTTTCTTT CASSQTPGTEAFF
TRBJ1-6 NA NA TRBV28 TGTGCCAGCAGTCGGACCACTAGCTCCTATAATTCACCCCTCCACTTT CASSRTTSSYNSPLHF